The clone carrying this TCR beta chain was recorded at least ten times. Its cognate antigen is unknown. This sample is drawn from a study of T-cell reconstitution after alpha-beta-depleted transplantation in children. Whole-study findings and limits: Newly produced T cells mostly accounted for T-cell counts and diversity one year post-transplant. From surviving recipient T cells and thymic progenitors came the high day-60 TCRbeta diversity observed in some patients.

Researchers prepared the TCRbeta library using unique molecular identifiers, the study reports. TCRdb redid the calling of the PCR reads with MiXCR, one entry per CDR3 protein. Of about 200,000 distinct CDR3 sequences listed, roughly 7.1% were seen once; the top ten hold just over 5.5%. The TCR originated in a boy under 10 years old with acute lymphoblastic leukemia, due to receive a stem cell transplant. The material was PBMCs, obtained before TCRalphabeta/CD19-depleted stem cell transplant.

The CDR3 DNA reads as TGTGCCAGCAGCTTCGGGGGGGCTAAAACCGGGGAGCTGTTTTTT. Protein: CASSFGGAKTGELFF. The chain combines TRBV7-3 with TRBJ2-2, with 8 bases matching TRBD2. The CDR3 runs to 15 residues. Per germline, CDR1 SGHTA and CDR2 FQGTGA. V dropped 3 bases and J dropped 5; count of bases not matched to a gene: 5.